Listed here is a single T cell receptor beta chain. TCRdb re-called the 5' RACE reads through MiXCR, storing one row per CDR3 protein. The sample includes about 67,000 distinct CDR3 sequences, approximately 16% seen only once; the top ten take under 6.5%. Trimming took off 7 bases at V and 2 bases at J, with 17 bases between the two ends. The CDR3 is 15 residues long. The V gene's germline CDR1 is SGHTS and CDR2 YDEGEE. This sample stems from a study of HIV-infected patients and healthy controls. The sequencing sample was made of CD4+ T cells from blood. The receptor comes from a human donor in good health. The chain combines TRBV5-8 with TRBJ2-3, with D perhaps TRBD2 (5 bases). The CDR3 is CASGTSRANTDTQYF. The CDR3 nucleotides read TGTGCCAGCGGCACGTCGAGGGCAAACACAGATACGCAGTATTTT.